The rows below give T cell receptor beta chains drawn from one sample of a study of T cell repertoires in cytomegalovirus infection. Each CDR3 protein is one row after TCRdb ran MiXCR on the reads. The sample lists about 320,000 distinct CDR3 sequences; roughly 9.5% were seen once. The sequenced sample was PBMCs. The receptors originated from a human donor in good health (CMV status not recorded). Some clones in this sample may be carry-over from other donors' samples. CDR3s include the opening cysteine and the closing phenylalanine or tryptophan. Fields, in order: V gene, J gene, CDR3 protein.

v_call: TRBV7-2
j_call: TRBJ2-1
cdr3_aa: CASSSTSGRGNEQFF

v_call: TRBV7-3
j_call: TRBJ2-1
cdr3_aa: CASSLKVGGGNYDEQFF

v_call: TRBV5-8
j_call: TRBJ2-7
cdr3_aa: CASSRASGSYEQYF

v_call: TRBV12-3/TRBV12-4
j_call: TRBJ2-7
cdr3_aa: CASRTGAGEQYF

v_call: TRBV20-1
j_call: TRBJ2-2
cdr3_aa: CSARKTRGTGELFF

v_call: TRBV4-1
j_call: TRBJ2-5
cdr3_aa: CASSDQGGETQYF

v_call: TRBV6-1
j_call: TRBJ2-3
cdr3_aa: CASSESHQGGSTDTQYF

v_call: TRBV7-2
j_call: TRBJ2-4
cdr3_aa: CASSTLTGSLYF

v_call: TRBV6-6
j_call: TRBJ1-1
cdr3_aa: CASSSPDRDGDEAFF

v_call: TRBV7-2
j_call: TRBJ1-5
cdr3_aa: CASSFNRGSGQPQHF

v_call: TRBV2
j_call: TRBJ2-2
cdr3_aa: CASKKTGGTGELFF

v_call: TRBV14
j_call: TRBJ2-1
cdr3_aa: CASSQDPARFGEQFF

v_call: TRBV7-2
j_call: TRBJ1-1
cdr3_aa: CASSLQQGIEAFF

v_call: TRBV7-6
j_call: TRBJ2-5
cdr3_aa: CASSLIGPQETQYF

v_call: TRBV16
j_call: TRBJ1-6
cdr3_aa: CASSGNRVDSSPLHF

v_call: TRBV4-3
j_call: TRBJ1-2
cdr3_aa: CASSRNRGTYGYTF

v_call: TRBV20-1
j_call: TRBJ1-5
cdr3_aa: CSASSPNQPQHF

v_call: TRBV7-2
j_call: TRBJ2-7
cdr3_aa: CASSFQGEIYEQYF

v_call: TRBV7-2
j_call: TRBJ2-5
cdr3_aa: CASSFDRGRGRETQYF

v_call: TRBV7-2
j_call: TRBJ2-3
cdr3_aa: CASSIQQGDTQYF

v_call: TRBV24-1
j_call: TRBJ2-7
cdr3_aa: CATSDRTTYEQYF

v_call: TRBV6-5
j_call: TRBJ2-3
cdr3_aa: CASSSGTSGMAVDTQYF

v_call: TRBV6-2/TRBV6-3
j_call: TRBJ1-6
cdr3_aa: CASTRKGSGNSPLHF

v_call: TRBV11-1
j_call: TRBJ1-1
cdr3_aa: CASSLAGGSLGASTEAFF

v_call: TRBV2
j_call: TRBJ2-2
cdr3_aa: CASSDGYGAGGNTGELFF

v_call: TRBV28
j_call: TRBJ2-7
cdr3_aa: CASSPGPGGSYEQYF